This TCR beta chain was recovered during a study of blood T cell repertoires in COVID-19. Overall study: Whether acute or convalescent, the COVID-19 samples came from the United States, Italy and Spain.

Per the study methods: Estimates of nucleated cell counts were drawn from the amplification of reference gene primers. TCRdb's table, derived via immunoSEQ multiplex PCR, lists solely in-frame clones and lacks some. The DNA gave D and trimming, while V, J and clone size come from that table. The data show more than 90,000 clones, about 89% seen once. Trimming removed 6 bases at V and 4 bases at J, with 9 bases between. CDR3 length equals 12 residues. Germline V gene sequence: CDR1 MNHNY, CDR2 SVGAGI (reference sequence). Material: peripheral blood. The receptor's source is a man in his forties or fifties with acute or convalescent COVID-19. The chain joins TRBV6-6 to TRBJ1-1; TRBD1 might be the D (5 bases). The CDR3 DNA reads TGTGCCAGCAGCTCCGGGGGCACTGAAGCTTTCTTT. Its translation is CASSSGGTEAFF.